The 3 T cell receptor beta chains given below trace back to one sample, sequenced in a study of early T cells in non-severe SARS-CoV-2 infection (dated by TCRdb to the early 2020s). Libraries were constructed by 5' RACE. Reads for this sample came from a NextSeq 500. Starting from the raw public reads, TCRdb applied fastp trimming at Q25, assembled clones with MiXCR and retained in-frame beta chains. Each CDR3 protein appears once, grouped with its most common genes and DNA. The sample table shows around 52,000 distinct CDR3 sequences, and 10% to 15% are seen once. Together, the top ten hold approximately 2.9% of the sample. The sample taken for sequencing was whole blood. The origin of the receptors is an adult who was a healthcare worker with PCR-confirmed SARS-CoV-2 infection or an uninfected control (not recorded which).

This clonotype was counted ten times or more. The genes are TRBV30 and TRBJ1-6; the D is unclear. Trimming removed 1 base at V and 12 bases at J, with 13 bases between. CDR1 GTSNPN and CDR2 SVGIG come from the germline V gene (reference sequence). The CDR3 totals 13 residues. The CDR3 bases are TGTGCCTGGAGTGGGGAGGGATGGAAACCCCTCCACTTT. It codes for CAWSGEGWKPLHF.

This clonotype was seen at least ten times. The chain carries TRBV7-2 and TRBJ1-1, with D possibly TRBD1 on 6 matching bases. V shed 4 bases and J shed 0 bases, with 15 bases lying between them. Per germline, CDR1 SGHTA and CDR2 FQGNSA. The CDR3 runs 16 residues. The CDR3 sequence is CASSSTGRTVNTEAFF. CDR3 coding DNA: TGTGCCAGCAGCTCGACGGGCCGGACAGTGAACACTGAAGCTTTCTTT.

The sample holds many counts of this clonotype. The chain uses TRBV6-5 and TRBJ1-1; weak D call: TRBD1 (6 bases). The V end was cut by 10 bases, the J end by 2 bases, with 14 bases between. The length of the CDR3 is 13 residues. Germline V lookup: CDR1 MNHEY, CDR2 SVGAGI. CDR3 loop: CATKEDSNTEAFF. CDR3 sequence (DNA): TGTGCCACCAAAGAGGACAGTAACACTGAAGCTTTCTTT.